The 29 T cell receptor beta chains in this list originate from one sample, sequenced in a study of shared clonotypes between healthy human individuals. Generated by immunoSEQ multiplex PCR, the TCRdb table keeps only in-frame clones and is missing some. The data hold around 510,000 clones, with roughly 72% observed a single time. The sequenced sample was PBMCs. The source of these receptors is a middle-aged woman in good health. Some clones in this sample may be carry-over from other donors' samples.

The CDR3 bases are TGTGCCAGCAGCGTAGAGTATGGGAGCACAGATACGCAGTATTTT. The encoded protein is CASSVEYGSTDTQYF. The V and J genes are TRBV9 and TRBJ2-3; D is unclear. Looked up from germline, CDR1 is SGDLS and CDR2 is YYNGEE. V shed 0 bases and J shed 0 bases, with 8 bases lying between them. CDR3 length: 15 residues.

In nucleotides, the CDR3 is TGTGCCAGTAGTACCCTTACAGGGGGAGAAAGCAATCAGCCCCAGCATTTT. Translated, it gives CASSTLTGGESNQPQHF. The V and J genes are TRBV19 and TRBJ1-5; 8 bases agree with TRBD1. J lost 1 base, V lost 4 bases, and 9 bases had no gene match. CDR3 size: 17 residues. Germline lookup yields CDR1 LNHDA and CDR2 SQIVND (reference sequence).

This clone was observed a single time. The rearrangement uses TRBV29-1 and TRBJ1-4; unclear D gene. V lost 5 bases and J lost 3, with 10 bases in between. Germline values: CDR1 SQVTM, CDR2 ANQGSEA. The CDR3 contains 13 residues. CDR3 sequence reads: CSVSKGSNEKLFF. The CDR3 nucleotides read TGCAGCGTTAGTAAAGGATCTAATGAAAAACTGTTTTTT.

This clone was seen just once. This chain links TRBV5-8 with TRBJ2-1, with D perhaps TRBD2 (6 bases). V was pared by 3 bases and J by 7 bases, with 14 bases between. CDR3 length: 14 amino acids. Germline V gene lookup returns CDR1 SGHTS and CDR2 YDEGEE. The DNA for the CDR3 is TGTGCCAGCAGCTCGACAAGACGGGGGAATGAGCAGTTCTTC. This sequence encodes CASSSTRRGNEQFF.

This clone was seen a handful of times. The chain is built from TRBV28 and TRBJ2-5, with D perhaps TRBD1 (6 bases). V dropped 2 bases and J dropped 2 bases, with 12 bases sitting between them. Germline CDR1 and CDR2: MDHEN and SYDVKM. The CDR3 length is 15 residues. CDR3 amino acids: CASSLIRRGQETQYF. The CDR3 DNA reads TGTGCCAGCAGTTTAATCCGCAGGGGACAAGAGACCCAGTACTTC.

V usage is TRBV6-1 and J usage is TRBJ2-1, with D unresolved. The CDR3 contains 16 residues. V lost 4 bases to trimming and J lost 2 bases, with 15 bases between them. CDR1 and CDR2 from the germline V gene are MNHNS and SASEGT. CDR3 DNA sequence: TGTGCCAGCAGTGTTGATTGGGATCCCACCTACAATGAGCAGTTCTTC. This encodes CASSVDWDPTYNEQFF.

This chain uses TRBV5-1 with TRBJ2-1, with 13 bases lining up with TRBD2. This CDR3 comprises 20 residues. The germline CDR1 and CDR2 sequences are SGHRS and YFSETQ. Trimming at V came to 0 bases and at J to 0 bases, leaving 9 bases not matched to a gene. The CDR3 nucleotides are TGCGCCAGCAGCTTGGTGGGACTAGCGGGAATAATAAGCTCCTACAATGAGCAGTTCTTC. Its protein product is CASSLVGLAGIISSYNEQFF.

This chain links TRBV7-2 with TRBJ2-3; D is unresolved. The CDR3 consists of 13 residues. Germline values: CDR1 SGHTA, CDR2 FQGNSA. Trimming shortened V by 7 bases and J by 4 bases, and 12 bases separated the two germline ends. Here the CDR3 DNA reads TGTGCCAGCAACACAGTCTCTGCAGATACGCAGTATTTT. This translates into CASNTVSADTQYF.

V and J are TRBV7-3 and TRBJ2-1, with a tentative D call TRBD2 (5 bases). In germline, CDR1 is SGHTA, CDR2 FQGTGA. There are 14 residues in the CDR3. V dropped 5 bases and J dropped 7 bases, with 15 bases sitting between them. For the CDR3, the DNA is TGTGCCAGCAGCCCCCTCGGGGTGGGGAATGAGCAGTTCTTC. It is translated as CASSPLGVGNEQFF.

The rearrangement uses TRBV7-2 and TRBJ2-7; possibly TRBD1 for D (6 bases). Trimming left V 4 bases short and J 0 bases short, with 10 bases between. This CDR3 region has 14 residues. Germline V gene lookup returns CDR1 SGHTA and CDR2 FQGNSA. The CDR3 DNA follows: TGTGCCAGCAGCTGGACAGCCGGCTCCTACGAGCAGTACTTC. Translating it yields CASSWTAGSYEQYF.

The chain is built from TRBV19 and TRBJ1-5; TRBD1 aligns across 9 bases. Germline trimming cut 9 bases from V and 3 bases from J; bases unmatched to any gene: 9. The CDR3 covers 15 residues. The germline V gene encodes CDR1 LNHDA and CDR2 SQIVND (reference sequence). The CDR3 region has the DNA TGTGCCAGCAAGCGGACAGGGGTATTCAATCAGCCCCAGCATTTT. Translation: CASKRTGVFNQPQHF.

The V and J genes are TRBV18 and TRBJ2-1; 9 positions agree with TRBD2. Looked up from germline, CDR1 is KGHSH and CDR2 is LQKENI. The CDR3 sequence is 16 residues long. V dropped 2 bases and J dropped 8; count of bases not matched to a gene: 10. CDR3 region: CASSPGLLAGLHEQFF. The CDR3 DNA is TGTGCCAGCTCACCAGGCCTGCTAGCGGGGTTGCATGAGCAGTTCTTC.

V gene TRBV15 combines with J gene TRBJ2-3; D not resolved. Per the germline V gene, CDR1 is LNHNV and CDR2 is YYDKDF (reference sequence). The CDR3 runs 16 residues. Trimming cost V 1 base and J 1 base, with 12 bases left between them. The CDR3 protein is CATSRGPPAGTDTQYF. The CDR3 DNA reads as TGTGCCACCAGCAGAGGGCCCCCCGCGGGCACAGATACGCAGTATTTT.

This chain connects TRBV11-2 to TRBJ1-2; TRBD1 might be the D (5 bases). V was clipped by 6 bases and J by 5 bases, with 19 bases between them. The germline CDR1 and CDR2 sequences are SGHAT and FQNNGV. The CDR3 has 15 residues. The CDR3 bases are TGTGCCAGCAGGCCACCGGGACGGAGGCTTTATGGCTACACCTTC. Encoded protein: CASRPPGRRLYGYTF. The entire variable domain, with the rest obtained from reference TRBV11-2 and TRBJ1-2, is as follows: EAGVAQSPRYKIIEKRQSVAFWCNPISGHATLYWYQQILGQGPKLLIQFQNNGVVDDSQLPKDRFSAERLKGVDSTLKIQPAKLEDSAVYLCASRPPGRRLYGYTFGSGTRLTVV.

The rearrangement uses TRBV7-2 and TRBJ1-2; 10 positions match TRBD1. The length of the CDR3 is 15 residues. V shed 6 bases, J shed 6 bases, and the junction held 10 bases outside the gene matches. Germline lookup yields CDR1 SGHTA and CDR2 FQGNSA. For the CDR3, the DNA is TGTGCCAGCAGTCGTGGGACAGGGGAAGTGGATGGCTACACCTTC. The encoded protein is CASSRGTGEVDGYTF.

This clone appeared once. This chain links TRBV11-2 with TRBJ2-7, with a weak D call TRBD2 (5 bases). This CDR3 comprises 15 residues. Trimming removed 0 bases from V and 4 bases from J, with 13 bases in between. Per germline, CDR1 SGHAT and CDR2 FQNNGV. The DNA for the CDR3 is TGTGCCAGCAGCTTAGAAATTGGGGAGAGGTACGAGCAGTACTTC. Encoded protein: CASSLEIGERYEQYF.

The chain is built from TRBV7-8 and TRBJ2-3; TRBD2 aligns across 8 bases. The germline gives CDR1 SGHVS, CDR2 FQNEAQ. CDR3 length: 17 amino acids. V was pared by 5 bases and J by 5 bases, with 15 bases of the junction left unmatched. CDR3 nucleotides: TGTGCCAGCAGCCAAAGGACTAGCCTTCGAGTGGGAGATACGCAGTATTTT. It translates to CASSQRTSLRVGDTQYF.

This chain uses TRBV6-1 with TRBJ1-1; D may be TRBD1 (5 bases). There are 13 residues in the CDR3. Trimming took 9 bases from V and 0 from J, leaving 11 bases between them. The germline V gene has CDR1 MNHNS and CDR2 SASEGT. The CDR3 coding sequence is TGTGCCAGTACGACAGTCATGAACACTGAAGCTTTCTTT. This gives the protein CASTTVMNTEAFF.

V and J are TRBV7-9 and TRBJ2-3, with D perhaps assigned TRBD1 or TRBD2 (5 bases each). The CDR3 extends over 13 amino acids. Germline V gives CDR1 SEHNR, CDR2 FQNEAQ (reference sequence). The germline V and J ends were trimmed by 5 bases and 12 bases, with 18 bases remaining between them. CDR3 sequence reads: CASSPPPGRIQYF. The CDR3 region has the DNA TGTGCCAGCAGCCCCCCGCCGGGACGTATACAGTATTTT. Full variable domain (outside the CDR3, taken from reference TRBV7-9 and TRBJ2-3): DTGVSQNPRHKITKRGQNVTFRCDPISEHNRLYWYRQTLGQGPEFLTYFQNEAQLEKSRLLSDRFSAERPKGSFSTLEIQRTEQGDSAMYLCASSPPPGRIQYFGPGTRLTVL.

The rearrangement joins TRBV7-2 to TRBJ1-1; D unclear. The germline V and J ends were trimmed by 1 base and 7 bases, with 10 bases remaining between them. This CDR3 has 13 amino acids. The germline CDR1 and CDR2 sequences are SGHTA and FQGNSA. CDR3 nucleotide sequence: TGTGCCAGCAGCTTAGTGGGAGTAGGTGAAGCTTTCTTT. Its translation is CASSLVGVGEAFF.

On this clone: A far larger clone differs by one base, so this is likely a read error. The CDR3 is CASSQFAGPYGQYF. CDR3 bases: TGCGCCAGCAGCCAATTTGCGGGGCCCTACGGGCAGTACTTC. The chain uses TRBV4-3 and TRBJ2-7, with D perhaps matching TRBD2 (6 bases). The CDR3 is 14 residues long. Germline V gene sequence: CDR1 LGHNA, CDR2 YSLEER.

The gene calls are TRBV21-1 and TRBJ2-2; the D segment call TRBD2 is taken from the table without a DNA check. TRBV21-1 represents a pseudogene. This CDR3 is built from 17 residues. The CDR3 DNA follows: TGTGCCAGCACCCGGACTAGCGGGAGGACGAACACCGGGGAGCTGTTTTTT. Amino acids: CASTRTSGRTNTGELFF.

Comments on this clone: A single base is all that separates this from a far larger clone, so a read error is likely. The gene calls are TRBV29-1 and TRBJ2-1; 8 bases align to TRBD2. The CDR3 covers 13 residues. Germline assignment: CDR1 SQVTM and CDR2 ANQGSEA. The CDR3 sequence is CSVESGRGNEQLF. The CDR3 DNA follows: TGCAGCGTTGAAAGCGGGAGAGGTAATGAGCAGCTCTTC.

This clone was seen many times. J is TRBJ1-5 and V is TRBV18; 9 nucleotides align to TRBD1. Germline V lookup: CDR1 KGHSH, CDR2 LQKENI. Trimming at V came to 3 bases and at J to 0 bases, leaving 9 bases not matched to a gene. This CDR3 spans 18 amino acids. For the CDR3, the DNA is TGTGCCAGCTCACCGACTCCCGGGACAGGGAATAGCAATCAGCCCCAGCATTTT. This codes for CASSPTPGTGNSNQPQHF.

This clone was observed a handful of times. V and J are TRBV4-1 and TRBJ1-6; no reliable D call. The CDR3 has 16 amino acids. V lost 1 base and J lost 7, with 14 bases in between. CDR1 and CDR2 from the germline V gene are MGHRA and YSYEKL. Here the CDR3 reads CASSQVLALDNSPLHF. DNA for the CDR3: TGCGCCAGCAGCCAAGTTCTAGCCCTAGACAATTCACCCCTCCACTTT.

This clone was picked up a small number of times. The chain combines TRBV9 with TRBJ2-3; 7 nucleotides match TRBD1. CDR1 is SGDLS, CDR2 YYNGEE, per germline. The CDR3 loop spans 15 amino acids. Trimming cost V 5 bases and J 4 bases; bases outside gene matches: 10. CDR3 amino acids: CASSAQGSGADTQYF. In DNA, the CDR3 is TGTGCCAGCAGTGCACAGGGGTCGGGCGCAGATACGCAGTATTTT.

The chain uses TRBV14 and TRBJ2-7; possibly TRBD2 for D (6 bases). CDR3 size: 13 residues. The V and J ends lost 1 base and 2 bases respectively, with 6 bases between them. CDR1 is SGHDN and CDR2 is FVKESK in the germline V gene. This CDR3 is CASSQGGTYEQYF. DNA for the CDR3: TGTGCCAGCAGCCAAGGCGGGACCTACGAGCAGTACTTC.

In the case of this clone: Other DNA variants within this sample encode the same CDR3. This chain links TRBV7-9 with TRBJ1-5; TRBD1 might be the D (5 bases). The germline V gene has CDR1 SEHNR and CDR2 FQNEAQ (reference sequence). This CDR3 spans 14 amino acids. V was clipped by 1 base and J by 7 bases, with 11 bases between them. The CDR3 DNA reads TGTGCCAGCAGCTTAGGAGGGGCTGGGCAGCCCCAGCATTTT. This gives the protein CASSLGGAGQPQHF.

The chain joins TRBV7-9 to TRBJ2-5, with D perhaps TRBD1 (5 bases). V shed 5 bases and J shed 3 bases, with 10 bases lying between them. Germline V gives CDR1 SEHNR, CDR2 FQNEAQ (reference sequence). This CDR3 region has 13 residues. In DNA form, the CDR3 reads TGTGCCAGCAGCATTCTAGGGGAAGAGACCCAGTACTTC. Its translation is CASSILGEETQYF.